A single sample gave rise to the 29 T cell receptor beta chains below, sequenced in a study of blood T cells in healthy people across ages. A second PCR of 7 to 11 cycles used a sample-barcoded 5' primer and a J-beta primer mix. MiXCR, run by TCRdb on the 5' RACE reads, gives a single entry per CDR3 protein. This repertoire shows roughly 730,000 distinct CDR3 sequences, 56% found once; its top ten account for roughly 24%. The sequenced sample consisted of blood. The source of these receptors is a man aged 40-55 years in good health.

This clonotype showed up just a few times. This chain connects TRBV29-1 to TRBJ1-2, with unresolved D. V dropped 4 bases and J dropped 8 bases, with 11 bases sitting between them. CDR3 length equals 11 residues. The germline V gene has CDR1 SQVTM and CDR2 ANQGSEA. The DNA of the CDR3 is TGCAGCGTTGTCCGGGCGTTCGGCTACACCTTC. Its protein product is CSVVRAFGYTF.

This clonotype was seen just once. The junction departs from germline at one end; a sequencing error may be responsible. CDR3 sequence (DNA): TGTGCCGGCAGTTACGGGACTAATGAGCAGTTCTTC. It specifies CAGSYGTNEQFF. J is TRBJ2-1 and V is TRBV6-5, with D possibly matching TRBD2 (6 bases). The CDR3 runs to 12 residues. Germline CDR1 MNHEY, CDR2 SVGAGI.

The V call is TRBV6-1, the J call TRBJ2-1; 12 bases are a match to TRBD2. The CDR3 is 18 amino acids. With V trimmed by 8 bases and J by 4 bases, 15 bases remained unmatched. Germline V gene sequence: CDR1 MNHNS, CDR2 SASEGT. Written as DNA, the CDR3 is TGTGCCAGCTGCGCTCGACTAGCGGGAGCCCGGCAGTACAATGAGCAGTTCTTC. Translating it yields CASCARLAGARQYNEQFF.

The DNA of the CDR3 is TGCGCCAGCAGCCAAGGTTCTGAGGGGATCTACGAGCAGTACTTC. This gives the protein CASSQGSEGIYEQYF. V gene TRBV4-3 combines with J gene TRBJ2-7, with D perhaps given as TRBD1 or TRBD2 (5 bases each). The CDR3 runs 15 residues. CDR1 and CDR2 (germline): LGHNA, YSLEER. Trimming pared 1 base from V and 3 bases from J, leaving 13 bases between.

V is TRBV3-1 and J is TRBJ2-6; no firm D call. V lost 2 bases and J lost 4, with 15 bases in between. The length of the CDR3 is 17 residues. CDR1 and CDR2 from the germline V gene are LGHDT and YNNKEL (reference sequence). For the CDR3, the DNA is TGTGCCAGCAGCCAACGGTTGATCACGGCCGGGGCCAACGTCCTGACTTTC. The encoded protein is CASSQRLITAGANVLTF. The full variable domain, completed using reference TRBV3-1 and TRBJ2-6, is DTAVSQTPKYLVTQMGNDKSIKCEQNLGHDTMYWYKQDSKKFLKIMFSYNNKELIINETVPNRFSPKSPDKAHLNLHINSLELGDSAVYFCASSQRLITAGANVLTFGAGSRLTVL.

The rearrangement uses TRBV6-2 or TRBV6-3 and TRBJ2-5; weak D call: TRBD2 (5 bases). The J call may not be correct, given that the DNA end is closer to TRBJ2-7. This CDR3 spans 15 amino acids. Germline CDR1 reads MNHEY; CDR2 reads SVGEGT. The CDR3 DNA reads TGTGCCAGCAGGGACGAGACTATGAGCTCCTACGAGCAGTACTTC. Its translation: CASRDETMSSYEQYF.

V is TRBV28 and J is TRBJ2-1; 8 nucleotides line up with TRBD2. Trimming took 4 bases from V and 7 from J; bases not matched to a gene: 9. The CDR3 is 15 residues long. CDR1 and CDR2 from the germline V gene are MDHEN and SYDVKM. The CDR3 protein is CASSSPAGGRNEQFF. The DNA of the CDR3 is TGTGCCAGCAGTTCCCCGGCGGGGGGAAGGAATGAGCAGTTCTTC. The full variable domain, with the rest looked up from reference TRBV28 and TRBJ2-1, is DVKVTQSSRYLVKRTGEKVFLECVQDMDHENMFWYRQDPGLGLRLIYFSYDVKMKEKGDIPEGYSVSREKKERFSLILESASTNQTSMYLCASSSPAGGRNEQFFGPGTRLTVL.

This chain joins TRBV6-2 or TRBV6-3 and TRBJ2-7, with D possibly matching TRBD2 (7 bases). The CDR3 contains 16 residues. The V gene's germline CDR1 is MNHEY and CDR2 SVGEGT. The V gene lost 5 bases and the J gene lost 1 base, with 18 bases spanning the gap. CDR3 amino acids: CASSRPSRGGSYEQYF. CDR3 DNA: TGTGCCAGCAGTCGACCTAGCAGGGGAGGGTCCTACGAGCAGTACTTC.

Remarks on this clonotype: The junction departs from germline at one end; a sequencing error may be responsible. The V call is TRBV7-2, the J call TRBJ2-7; possibly TRBD2 for D (6 bases). The CDR3 loop spans 15 amino acids. Germline V gives CDR1 SGHTA, CDR2 FQGNSA. Written as DNA, the CDR3 is TGTGCCAGCAGCTTAGAGACTAGAACGTCCTACGGGCAGTACTTC. Translation gives CASSLETRTSYGQYF.

The chain recombines TRBV2 with TRBJ2-4; 7 bases match TRBD2. V lost 2 bases to trimming and J lost 5 bases; unmatched junction nucleotides: 3. This CDR3 spans 14 amino acids. The germline gives CDR1 SNHLY, CDR2 FYNNEI. Here the CDR3 DNA reads TGTGCCAGCAGTGAACCGGGGAGGGAAAACATTCAGTACTTC. Its translation: CASSEPGRENIQYF.

The genes are TRBV20-1 and TRBJ1-5, with D perhaps matching TRBD1 (5 bases). V lost 5 bases to trimming and J lost 1 base, with 12 bases between them. The CDR3 consists of 14 residues. The germline V gene encodes CDR1 DFQATT and CDR2 SNEGSKA (reference sequence). The CDR3, as DNA: TGCAGTGCTTGCCCCAGGGAAAGCAATCAGCCCCAGCATTTT. It specifies CSACPRESNQPQHF.

The chain has TRBV2 and TRBJ2-7; TRBD1 aligns across 8 bases. V shed 6 bases and J 3 bases; nucleotides not matched to a gene: 4. The germline gives CDR1 SNHLY, CDR2 FYNNEI. The CDR3 covers 13 residues. CDR3: CASREDRDYEQYF. In nucleotides, the CDR3 is TGTGCCAGCAGGGAGGACAGGGACTACGAGCAGTACTTC.

This clonotype was seen only a few times. This sequence joins TRBV7-9 and TRBJ2-7, with D maybe TRBD2 (5 bases). The CDR3 covers 14 residues. Between the trimmed V and J ends, which lost 5 bases and 3 bases, there was a span of 14 bases. Germline V gene data show CDR1 as SEHNR and CDR2 as FQNEAQ (reference sequence). The DNA for the CDR3 is TGTGCCAGCAGCCAGGATCTCGGGGACTACGAGCAGTACTTC. It yields the protein CASSQDLGDYEQYF.

This rearrangement joins TRBV18 to TRBJ1-1; TRBD1 agrees at 7 bases. Looked up from germline, CDR1 is KGHSH and CDR2 is LQKENI. The CDR3 length is 14 residues. Trimming took 3 bases from V and 4 from J; bases not matched to a gene: 5. This CDR3 is CASSPGAGGTEAFF. The CDR3 coding sequence is TGTGCCAGCTCACCCGGGGCAGGGGGCACTGAAGCTTTCTTT.

The chain links TRBV18 to TRBJ2-3; D might be TRBD1 (7 bases). Germline lookup yields CDR1 KGHSH and CDR2 LQKENI. CDR3 length: 15 residues. Trimming pared 3 bases from V and 7 bases from J, leaving 17 bases between. CDR3 DNA sequence: TGTGCCAGCTCACCGACTAGGGACAGAGACTATACGCAGTATTTT. Residues: CASSPTRDRDYTQYF.

The J gene is TRBJ1-5, the V gene TRBV10-3; 12 nucleotides line up with TRBD1. With 10 bases clipped from V and 5 bases from J, the junction kept 6 bases outside the gene matches. The CDR3 runs to 14 residues. Germline V CDR1 and CDR2: ENHRY, SYGVKD. The CDR3 nucleotides are TGTGCCACCGGGACAGGGGGCGCTGATCAGCCCCAGCATTTT. As protein: CATGTGGADQPQHF.

The chain employs TRBV5-1 and TRBJ1-2; D uncertain. Trimming cost V 0 bases and J 4 bases, with 13 bases left between them. CDR1 is SGHRS, CDR2 YFSETQ, per germline. The CDR3 is made up of 15 amino acids. The CDR3 region has the DNA TGCGCCAGCAGCTTGGATTCACAAGTCCTCTATGGCTACACCTTC. Its protein product is CASSLDSQVLYGYTF.

In the case of this clonotype: A single base separates this from a much larger clone, so it may be a read error. J is TRBJ1-6 and V is TRBV11-2; D unclear. The V and J ends lost 3 bases and 9 bases respectively, with 12 bases between them. CDR1 and CDR2 from the germline V gene are SGHAT and FQNNGV. The CDR3 is 14 residues long. The CDR3 coding sequence is TGTGCCAGCAGCTTGGGTGTCGACGGTTCACCCCTCCACTTT. Its protein is CASSLGVDGSPLHF.

This clonotype was seen a handful of times. The chain joins TRBV7-2 to TRBJ2-5; possibly TRBD1 for D (5 bases). V lost 7 bases and J 4 bases, leaving 13 bases between the germline ends. In germline, CDR1 is SGHTA, CDR2 FQGNSA. CDR3 length: 13 amino acids. CDR3 protein: CASTRAGRETQYF. The CDR3 nucleotides read TGTGCCAGCACTAGGGCAGGGCGAGAGACCCAGTACTTC.

This clonotype showed up just a few times. J is TRBJ2-7 and V is TRBV5-1; D not certain. The CDR3 is 13 residues long. The germline CDR1 and CDR2 sequences are SGHRS and YFSETQ. Trimming stripped 5 bases from V and 1 base from J, with 10 bases between. Here the CDR3 reads CASSQTFSYEQYF. The CDR3 bases are TGCGCCAGCAGTCAGACATTTTCCTACGAGCAGTACTTC.

The rearrangement links TRBV29-1 to TRBJ2-1; D not certain. CDR1 and CDR2 from the germline V gene are SQVTM and ANQGSEA. The CDR3 is 13 amino acids. V lost 4 bases and J 0 bases, leaving 7 bases between the germline ends. CDR3 sequence: CSVVALSYNEQFF. The CDR3 DNA reads as TGCAGCGTTGTGGCGCTCTCCTACAATGAGCAGTTCTTC.

V gene TRBV28 combines with J gene TRBJ1-5; D might be TRBD1 (6 bases). Trimming removed 6 bases from V and 3 bases from J, with 15 bases in between. This CDR3 contains 15 residues. CDR1 is MDHEN, CDR2 SYDVKM, per germline. CDR3 DNA: TGTGCCAGCAGGGGGCAGGGGCAACTCAATCAGCCCCAGCATTTT. Amino acids: CASRGQGQLNQPQHF. Full variable domain (missing parts from reference TRBV28 and TRBJ1-5): DVKVTQSSRYLVKRTGEKVFLECVQDMDHENMFWYRQDPGLGLRLIYFSYDVKMKEKGDIPEGYSVSREKKERFSLILESASTNQTSMYLCASRGQGQLNQPQHFGDGTRLSIL.

The genes are TRBV7-9 and TRBJ2-7; D may be TRBD1 or TRBD2 (6 bases each). Germline V gene data show CDR1 as SEHNR and CDR2 as FQNEAQ (reference sequence). The CDR3 is 16 amino acids. Trimming stripped 2 bases from V and 0 bases from J, with 14 bases between. This CDR3 is CASSLFGGLSSYEQYF. The CDR3 nucleotides are TGTGCCAGCAGCTTATTCGGGGGCCTGAGCTCCTACGAGCAGTACTTC.

The J gene is TRBJ2-7, the V gene TRBV4-3; 11 bases align to TRBD2. Near its end, the DNA agrees better with TRBJ2-5, so the J call may be wrong. CDR3 length equals 15 residues. In germline, CDR1 is LGHNA, CDR2 YSLEER. The chain's CDR3 is CASSQDGGTSGTQYF. CDR3 nucleotides: TGCGCCAGCAGCCAAGATGGGGGGACTAGCGGGACCCAGTACTTC.

Comment on this clonotype: A read error may account for a junction end that differs from germline. The chain is built from TRBV20-1 and TRBJ2-7, with no clear D. Matching the DNA end better, TRBJ2-5 makes the J call doubtful. There are 13 residues in the CDR3. Germline assignment: CDR1 DFQATT and CDR2 SNEGSKA (reference sequence). As DNA, the CDR3 is TGCAGTGTTAGAGTTGCCGGCAGGGAGACCCAGTACTTC. Translating it yields CSVRVAGRETQYF.

This clonotype appeared once. The gene calls are TRBV7-9 and TRBJ2-1; D is perhaps TRBD2 (7 bases). Per germline, CDR1 SEHNR and CDR2 FQNEAQ (reference sequence). With 5 bases removed from V and 7 bases from J, the gap between germline ends came to 21 bases. CDR3 length: 16 amino acids. CDR3: CASSGGRGAPFNEQFF. The CDR3 DNA sequence: TGTGCCAGCAGCGGGGGCCGGGGGGCCCCGTTTAATGAGCAGTTCTTC.

The rearrangement uses TRBV5-1 and TRBJ1-1, with D hard to call. Per germline, CDR1 SGHRS and CDR2 YFSETQ. Trimming removed 2 bases at V and 4 bases at J, with 21 bases between. The CDR3 loop spans 17 amino acids. The CDR3 region has the DNA TGCGCCAGCAGCTTTCTGCCCTTGACCCTGGAGGGCACTGAAGCTTTCTTT. Translation: CASSFLPLTLEGTEAFF.

The chain links TRBV3-1 to TRBJ2-5; D is uncertain. The germline V gene has CDR1 LGHDT and CDR2 YNNKEL (reference sequence). The CDR3 length is 16 residues. V lost 3 bases to trimming and J lost 9 bases, with 23 bases between them. The CDR3 spells CASSQDLSVSYEAQYF. The CDR3 bases are TGTGCCAGCAGCCAGGATCTCTCAGTCTCGTATGAGGCCCAGTACTTC.

This clonotype has only a few counts. V is TRBV28 and J is TRBJ2-7, with 10 nucleotides matching TRBD2. The CDR3 consists of 17 residues. Germline V gives CDR1 MDHEN, CDR2 SYDVKM. V gave up 5 bases and J gave up 0 bases; unmatched junction bases: 10. In nucleotides, the CDR3 is TGTGCCAGCAGTACGGTTATAGCGGGAGGTCCCTCCTACGAGCAGTACTTC. This sequence encodes CASSTVIAGGPSYEQYF.